This T cell receptor beta chain is drawn from a study of blood T cell repertoires in COVID-19. This table comes from immunoSEQ multiplex PCR, and its TCRdb copy is limited to in-frame clones, with some not included. Among over 200,000 clones listed, 85% to 90% were seen once. Sequencing used PBMCs or T cells enriched from blood (not recorded which). The TCR sequence derives from a man aged 35-49 years who had recovered from COVID-19.

In nucleotides, the CDR3 is TGCGCCAGCAGCCGGGGAACGGGACAGGTCGGGGGGCTGTTTTTT. Protein sequence: CASSRGTGQVGGLFF. V and J are TRBV5-1 and TRBJ1-4, with TRBD1 matching 8 bases. With 4 bases clipped from V and 14 bases from J, the junction kept 16 bases outside the gene matches. The CDR3 extends over 15 amino acids. CDR1 and CDR2 (germline): SGHRS, YFSETQ.